This T cell receptor beta chain is drawn from a study of blood T cell repertoires in COVID-19. The overall study: The United States, Italy and Spain were the sources of the acute and convalescent COVID-19 samples. The cDNA or gDNA used as material had been derived from T cells, B-cell-depleted T cells, or PBMCs.

Membership in each cohort depended on participant-reported clinical history. Trimming cost V 2 bases and J 1 base; bases outside gene matches: 5. Germline CDR1 reads GTSNPN; CDR2 reads SVGIG (reference sequence). This CDR3 spans 14 amino acids. Profiling relied on immunoSEQ multiplex PCR, and the TCRdb table lists in-frame clones only, not all of them. The sample shows under 450,000 clones, around 87% of them seen only once. Sequencing was performed on PBMCs or T cells enriched from blood (not recorded which). V is TRBV30 and J is TRBJ2-7, with TRBD1 matching 7 bases. The TCR comes from a man aged 25 to 45 who had recovered from COVID-19. CDR3: CAWSRGLYSYEQYF. The DNA of the CDR3 is TGTGCCTGGAGTAGGGGGCTCTATTCCTACGAGCAGTACTTC.